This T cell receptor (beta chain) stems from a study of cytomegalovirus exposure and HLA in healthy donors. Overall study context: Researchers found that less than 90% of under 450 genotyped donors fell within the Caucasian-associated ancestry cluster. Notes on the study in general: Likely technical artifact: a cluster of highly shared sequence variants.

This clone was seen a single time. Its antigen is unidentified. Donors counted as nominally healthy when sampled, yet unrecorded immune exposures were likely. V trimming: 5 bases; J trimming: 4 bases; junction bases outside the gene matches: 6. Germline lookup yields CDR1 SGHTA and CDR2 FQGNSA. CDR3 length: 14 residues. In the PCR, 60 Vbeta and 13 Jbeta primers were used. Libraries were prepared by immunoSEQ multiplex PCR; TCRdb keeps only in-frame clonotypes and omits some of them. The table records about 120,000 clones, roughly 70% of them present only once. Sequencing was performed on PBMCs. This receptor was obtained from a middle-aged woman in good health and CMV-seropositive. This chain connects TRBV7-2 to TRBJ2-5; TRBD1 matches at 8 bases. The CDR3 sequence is CASSTGQGGETQYF. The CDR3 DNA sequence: TGTGCCAGCAGCACAGGACAGGGAGGAGAGACCCAGTACTTC.